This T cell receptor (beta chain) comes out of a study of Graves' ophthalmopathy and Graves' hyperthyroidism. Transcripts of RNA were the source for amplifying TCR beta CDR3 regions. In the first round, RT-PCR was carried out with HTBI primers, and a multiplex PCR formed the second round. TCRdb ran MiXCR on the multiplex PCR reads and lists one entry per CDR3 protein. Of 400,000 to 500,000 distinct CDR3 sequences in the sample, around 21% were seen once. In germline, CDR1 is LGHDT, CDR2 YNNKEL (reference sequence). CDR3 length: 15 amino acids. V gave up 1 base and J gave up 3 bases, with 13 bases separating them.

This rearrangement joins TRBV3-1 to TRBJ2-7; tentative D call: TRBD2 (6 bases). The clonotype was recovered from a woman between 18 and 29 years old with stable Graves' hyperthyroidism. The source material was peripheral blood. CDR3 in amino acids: CASSQALAPFYEQYF. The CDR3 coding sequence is TGTGCCAGCAGCCAAGCTCTAGCGCCTTTCTACGAGCAGTACTTC.